This T cell receptor beta chain came from a study of neurological immune-mediated disorders. Study-level points and caveats: Across subjects, expanded clones had no CDR3 amino acid sequences in common, pointing to private repertoires in all groups.

It was by 5'RACE with 10-nucleotide random UMIs that the cDNA was made. TCRdb redid the calling of the 5' RACE reads with MiXCR, one entry per CDR3 protein. The table includes approximately 50,000 distinct CDR3 sequences, roughly 8.8% detected once. Time point denoted: longitudinal time-point 3. The study built unsorted libraries from 2 million PBMCs kept at -80 C. In this sample, this clonotype turned up many times. The antigen remains unidentified. Between the trimmed V and J ends, which lost 4 bases and 8 bases, there was a span of 11 bases. The CDR3 totals 13 residues. The germline gives CDR1 MNHEY, CDR2 SMNVEV (reference sequence).

The clonotype comes from a woman aged 40-49 years in good health. The V and J genes are TRBV27 and TRBJ1-4; D is ambiguous. Material: PBMCs. CDR3 loop: CASSSRGKEKLFF. CDR3 nucleotides: TGTGCCAGCAGTTCCAGAGGGAAAGAAAAACTGTTTTTT.